The rows below give T cell receptor beta chains drawn from one sample of a study of T cell repertoires in ileal Crohn's disease. The assay was immunoSEQ multiplex PCR, and TCRdb's table has in-frame clones only and misses some. Here the sample spans approximately 18,000 clones, 65% to 80% being singletons. Sequencing was done on a sample of ileal tissue. The receptors were sampled from an adult with Crohn's disease. CDR3s include the opening cysteine and the closing phenylalanine or tryptophan. D genes are given only for firm matches. Size is stated for part of the rows, as once, few or many counts, or as a class when the clone is expanded.

TRBV4-1	TRBJ1-4	.	few	CASSQEGQPGVEKLFF	TGCGCCAGCAGCCAAGAGGGGCAGCCTGGGGTTGAAAAACTGTTTTTT
TRBV27	TRBJ1-5	TRBD1	.	CASSWKGQGGNQPQHF	TGTGCCAGCAGCTGGAAAGGACAGGGGGGAAATCAGCCCCAGCATTTT
TRBV5-1	TRBJ1-5	TRBD1	.	CASSYTGGENQPQHF	TGCGCCAGCAGCTACACAGGGGGCGAAAATCAGCCCCAGCATTTT
TRBV18	TRBJ2-7	.	.	CASSPLQVGSEQYF	TGTGCCAGCTCACCCTTGCAGGTTGGATCCGAGCAGTACTTC
TRBV14	TRBJ1-2	.	.	CASSVAGNNYGYTF	TGTGCCAGCAGTGTGGCAGGGAATAACTATGGCTACACCTTC
TRBV11-2	TRBJ2-5	TRBD2	.	CASDAGGLGETQYF	TGTGCCAGCGACGCCGGGGGACTAGGAGAGACCCAGTACTTC
TRBV5-6	TRBJ2-1	TRBD2	.	CASSYPLAASYNEQFF	TGTGCCAGCAGCTACCCTCTAGCGGCGTCCTACAATGAGCAGTTCTTC
TRBV5-1	TRBJ1-2	.	.	CASSSGPSNYGYTF	TGCGCCAGCAGCTCCGGTCCCTCCAACTATGGCTACACCTTC
TRBV28	TRBJ2-5	TRBD1	.	CASRTGGGETQYF	TGTGCCAGCAGGACAGGGGGCGGAGAGACCCAGTACTTC
TRBV30	TRBJ2-7	TRBD1	.	CAWGRTGGFEQYF	TGTGCCTGGGGCCGAACAGGGGGCTTCGAGCAGTACTTC
TRBV7-9	TRBJ1-4	.	.	CASSPGVGANEKLFF	TGTGCCAGCAGCCCAGGGGTAGGGGCTAATGAAAAACTGTTTTTT
TRBV5-4	TRBJ1-2	TRBD1	.	CASSLPDRGDGYTF	TGTGCCAGCAGCCTCCCGGACAGGGGCGATGGCTACACCTTC
TRBV2	TRBJ1-1	TRBD1	.	CASSEGQGKTEAFF	TGTGCCAGCAGTGAAGGACAGGGGAAAACTGAAGCTTTCTTT
TRBV13	TRBJ2-2	.	.	CASSLGGSGNTGELFF	TGTGCCAGCAGCTTAGGAGGTAGCGGTAACACCGGGGAGCTGTTTTTT
TRBV6-1	TRBJ2-3	TRBD2	.	CASSESTSGGAADTQYF	TGTGCCAGCAGTGAGTCGACTAGCGGGGGGGCTGCAGATACGCAGTATTTT
TRBV11-2	TRBJ1-1	.	.	CASSLVLRGGAFF	TGTGCCAGCAGCTTAGTGCTGCGGGGGGGGGCTTTCTTT
TRBV5-6	TRBJ2-1	.	.	CASIPRERDYEQFF	TGTGCCAGCATTCCCCGGGAGCGTGACTATGAGCAGTTCTTC
TRBV5-1	TRBJ1-1	TRBD1	once	CASSARGLVMNTEAFF	TGCGCCAGCAGCGCGAGGGGGCTAGTTATGAACACTGAAGCTTTCTTT
TRBV2	TRBJ1-1	TRBD1	.	CASSEAGYRGITFF	TGTGCCAGCAGTGAAGCTGGTTACAGGGGTATTACTTTCTTT
TRBV7-2	TRBJ1-4	.	few	CASSRGGALPNEKLFF	TGTGCCAGCAGCCGCGGAGGGGCTTTACCTAATGAAAAACTGTTTTTT
TRBV30	TRBJ2-7	.	few	CAWSSGFYEQYF	TGTGCCTGGAGCTCCGGTTTCTACGAGCAGTACTTC
TRBV2	TRBJ2-2	.	.	CASKVRVNTGELFF	TGTGCCAGCAAAGTCAGGGTAAACACCGGGGAGCTGTTTTTT
TRBV7-2	TRBJ1-2	.	.	CASSPNTGTGYTF	TGTGCCAGCAGCCCAAATACAGGGACAGGCTACACCTTC
TRBV5-6	TRBJ1-1	.	.	CASSTQGLGNTEAFF	TGTGCCAGCAGCACGCAGGGGTTGGGGAACACTGAAGCTTTCTTT
TRBV20-1	TRBJ2-3	.	few	CSARGGNTQYF	TGCAGTGCTAGAGGAGGGAATACGCAGTATTTT
TRBV10-3	TRBJ2-7	.	.	CAITPGGNRDEQYF	TGTGCCATTACCCCGGGTGGTAACCGGGACGAGCAGTACTTC
TRBV5-1	TRBJ2-7	TRBD1	.	CASSPNAFGTGSQYF	TGCGCCAGCAGCCCCAACGCCTTCGGGACAGGGAGCCAGTACTTC
TRBV27	TRBJ1-2	TRBD1	.	CASSLSGTGGYGYTF	TGTGCCAGCAGTTTATCGGGGACAGGGGGCTATGGCTACACCTTC
TRBV27	TRBJ2-1	.	.	CASSTDGGYNEQFF	TGTGCCAGCAGCACAGATGGGGGGTACAATGAGCAGTTCTTC
TRBV27	TRBJ2-2	.	.	CASSFPSLNGELFF	TGTGCCAGCAGTTTTCCTAGCCTCAACGGGGAGCTGTTTTTT
TRBV10-3	TRBJ1-1	.	few	CAIRTGANTEAFF	TGTGCCATCAGGACAGGAGCGAACACTGAAGCTTTCTTT
TRBV5-1	TRBJ2-2	.	.	CASSLTGSNTGELFF	TGCGCCAGCAGCTTGACAGGTTCGAACACCGGGGAGCTGTTTTTT
TRBV7-9	TRBJ2-7	TRBD2	.	CASTLWGGASDF	TGTGCCAGCACCCTATGGGGGGGTGCGTCGGACTTC
TRBV7-2	TRBJ1-5	.	.	CASSLDPGNQPQHF	TGTGCCAGCAGCTTAGATCCGGGCAATCAGCCCCAGCATTTT
TRBV2	TRBJ2-3	TRBD2	.	CASSGTSGTHREDTQYF	TGTGCCAGCAGTGGGACTAGCGGGACTCACCGGGAAGATACGCAGTATTTT
TRBV5-1	TRBJ2-5	.	.	CASSLVASQETQYF	TGCGCCAGCAGCTTGGTAGCTTCACAAGAGACCCAGTACTTC
TRBV2	TRBJ2-1	TRBD2	few	CASSASGGVYSEQFF	TGTGCCAGCAGTGCAAGCGGGGGGGTGTACAGTGAGCAGTTCTTC
TRBV5-1	TRBJ1-6	TRBD1	.	CASSLAAGGSSPLHF	TGCGCCAGCAGCTTGGCGGCAGGGGGCAGTTCACCCCTCCACTTT
TRBV5-1	TRBJ2-7	TRBD1	.	CASSSGDRFSYEQYF	TGCGCCAGCAGCTCGGGGGACAGGTTTTCCTACGAGCAGTACTTC
TRBV9	TRBJ2-7	.	.	CASSVAPGDYEQYF	TGTGCCAGCAGCGTAGCTCCAGGGGACTACGAGCAGTACTTC
TRBV7-9	TRBJ2-2	TRBD2	.	CASNSLVISGGPNTGELFF	TGTGCCAGCAACTCCTTAGTAATCAGCGGGGGCCCGAACACCGGGGAGCTGTTTTTT
TRBV19	TRBJ1-5	.	.	CASKLRESNQPQHF	TGTGCCAGTAAACTGAGGGAGAGCAATCAGCCCCAGCATTTT
TRBV6-5	TRBJ2-7	TRBD2	.	CASGPRGGNEQYF	TGTGCCAGCGGCCCACGGGGAGGGAACGAGCAGTACTTC
TRBV5-1	TRBJ1-1	.	.	CASSLVSVMNTEAFF	TGCGCCAGCAGCTTGGTTTCAGTAATGAACACTGAAGCTTTCTTT